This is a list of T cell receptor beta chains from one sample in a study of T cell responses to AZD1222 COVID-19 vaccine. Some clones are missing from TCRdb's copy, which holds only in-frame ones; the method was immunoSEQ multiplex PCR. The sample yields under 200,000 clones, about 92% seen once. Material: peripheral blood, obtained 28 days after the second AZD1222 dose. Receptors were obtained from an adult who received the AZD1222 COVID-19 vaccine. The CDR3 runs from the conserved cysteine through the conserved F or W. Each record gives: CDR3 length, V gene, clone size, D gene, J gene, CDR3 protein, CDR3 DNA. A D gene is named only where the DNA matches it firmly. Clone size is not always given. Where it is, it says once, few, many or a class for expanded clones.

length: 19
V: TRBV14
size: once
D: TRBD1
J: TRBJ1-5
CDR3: CASSQDLRATGFSNQPQHF
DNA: TGTGCCAGCAGCCAAGATTTACGGGCGACAGGGTTCAGCAATCAGCCCCAGCATTTT

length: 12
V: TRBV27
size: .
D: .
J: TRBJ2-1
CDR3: CASSLQGSEQFF
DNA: TGTGCCAGCAGTTTACAGGGGAGTGAGCAGTTCTTC

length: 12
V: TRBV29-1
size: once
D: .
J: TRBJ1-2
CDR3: CSVDVRDYGYTF
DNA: TGCAGCGTTGACGTCAGGGACTATGGCTACACCTTC

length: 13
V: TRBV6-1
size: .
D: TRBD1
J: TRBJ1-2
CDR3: CASNGQGHYGYTF
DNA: TGTGCCAGCAACGGACAGGGGCACTATGGCTACACCTTC

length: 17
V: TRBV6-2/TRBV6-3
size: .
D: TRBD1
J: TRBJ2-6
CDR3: CASSRGQVLRGANVLTF
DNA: TGTGCCAGCAGTCGGGGACAGGTGCTGAGGGGGGCCAACGTCCTGACTTTC

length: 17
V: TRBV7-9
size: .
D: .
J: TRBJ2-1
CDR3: CASSSTEGPGSYNEQFF
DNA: TGTGCCAGCAGTTCAACTGAGGGCCCCGGCTCCTACAATGAGCAGTTCTTC

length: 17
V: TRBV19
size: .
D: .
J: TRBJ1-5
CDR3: CASSIEGVQPGLQPQHF
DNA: TGTGCCAGTAGTATAGAAGGCGTCCAGCCAGGTCTTCAGCCCCAGCATTTT

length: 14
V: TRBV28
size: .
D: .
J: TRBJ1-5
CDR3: CASSLVTGNQPQHF
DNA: TGTGCCAGCAGTTTAGTCACAGGCAATCAGCCCCAGCATTTT

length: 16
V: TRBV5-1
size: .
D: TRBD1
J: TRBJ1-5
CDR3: CASIEREDRRMQPQHF
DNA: TGCGCCAGCATAGAAAGGGAGGACAGGAGGATGCAGCCCCAGCATTTT

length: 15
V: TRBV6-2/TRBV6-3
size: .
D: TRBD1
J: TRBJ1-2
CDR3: CASSYPGQSGYGYTF
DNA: TGTGCCAGCAGTTACCCGGGACAGTCAGGCTATGGCTACACCTTC

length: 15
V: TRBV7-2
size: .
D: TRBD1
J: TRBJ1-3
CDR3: CASSDTQGAGNTIYF
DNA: TGTGCCAGCAGCGACACGCAGGGGGCTGGAAACACCATATATTTT

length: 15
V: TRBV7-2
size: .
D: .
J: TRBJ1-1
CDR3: CASSLASGANTEAFF
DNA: TGTGCCAGCAGCTTAGCATCGGGGGCGAACACTGAAGCTTTCTTT

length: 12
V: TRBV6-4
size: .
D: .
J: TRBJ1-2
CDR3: CASSDSGSGYTF
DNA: TGTGCCAGCAGTGACTCGGGGTCTGGCTACACCTTC

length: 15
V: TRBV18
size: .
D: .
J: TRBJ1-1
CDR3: CASSRKTGENTEAFF
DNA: TGTGCCAGCTCACGGAAGACAGGAGAGAACACTGAGGCTTTCTTT

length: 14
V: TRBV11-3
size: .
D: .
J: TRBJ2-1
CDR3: CASSTGVEVNEQFF
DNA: TGTGCCAGCAGCACGGGCGTCGAAGTGAATGAGCAGTTCTTC

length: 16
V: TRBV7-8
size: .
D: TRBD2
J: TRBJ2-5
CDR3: CASSLAAGGLQETQYF
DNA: TGTGCCAGCAGCTTAGCGGCGGGAGGCCTGCAAGAGACCCAGTACTTC

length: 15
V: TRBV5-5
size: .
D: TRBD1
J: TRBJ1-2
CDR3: CASSGGQINNYGYTF
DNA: TGTGCCAGCAGCGGGGGACAGATAAATAACTATGGCTACACCTTC

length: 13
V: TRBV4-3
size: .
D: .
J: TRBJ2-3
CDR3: CASSLVGTDTQYF
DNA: TGCGCCAGCAGTCTAGTGGGCACAGATACGCAGTATTTT

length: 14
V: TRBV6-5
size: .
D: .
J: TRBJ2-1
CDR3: CASSYRAKLSKQFF
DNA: TGTGCCAGCAGTTACCGGGCTAAGTTATCTAAGCAGTTCTTC

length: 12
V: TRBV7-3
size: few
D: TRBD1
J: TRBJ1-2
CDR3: CASSSGGHGYTF
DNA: TGTGCCAGCAGCTCAGGGGGCCATGGCTACACCTTC

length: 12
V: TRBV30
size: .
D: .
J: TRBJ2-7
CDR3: CAWSVGRGEQYF
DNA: TGTGCCTGGAGTGTAGGAAGGGGCGAGCAGTACTTC

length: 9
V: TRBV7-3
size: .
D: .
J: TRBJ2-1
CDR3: CASSDEQFF
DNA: TGTGCCAGCAGCGATGAGCAGTTCTTC

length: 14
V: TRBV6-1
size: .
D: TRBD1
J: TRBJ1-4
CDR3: CASSDRGFNEKLFF
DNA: TGTGCCAGCAGTGACAGGGGGTTTAATGAAAAACTGTTTTTT

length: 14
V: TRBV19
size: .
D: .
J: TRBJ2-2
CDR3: CASSMNRNTGELFF
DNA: TGTGCCAGTAGTATGAACAGGAACACCGGGGAGCTGTTTTTT

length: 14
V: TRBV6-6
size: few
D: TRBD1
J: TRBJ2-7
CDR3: CASSSVGQGYEQYF
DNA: TGTGCCAGCAGTTCGGTAGGACAGGGCTACGAGCAGTACTTC

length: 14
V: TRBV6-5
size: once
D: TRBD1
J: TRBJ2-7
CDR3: CASSPRGGAYEQYF
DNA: TGTGCCAGCAGTCCCCGAGGGGGCGCCTACGAGCAGTACTTC

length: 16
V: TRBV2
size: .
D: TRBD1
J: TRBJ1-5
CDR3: CASSEQGGRSNQPQHF
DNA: TGTGCCAGCAGTGAACAAGGGGGCAGGAGCAATCAGCCCCAGCATTTT

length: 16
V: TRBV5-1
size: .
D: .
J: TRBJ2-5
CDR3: CASRGQSDLPQETQYF
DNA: TGCGCCAGCAGAGGGCAGTCGGACCTCCCACAAGAGACCCAGTACTTC

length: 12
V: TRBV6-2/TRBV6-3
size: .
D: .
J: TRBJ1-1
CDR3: CASSSRGHEAFF
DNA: TGTGCCAGCAGTTCACGGGGGCATGAAGCTTTCTTT

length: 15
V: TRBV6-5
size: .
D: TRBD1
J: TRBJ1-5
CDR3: CASSYTTGWFQPQHF
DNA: TGTGCCAGCAGTTACACGACAGGGTGGTTTCAGCCCCAGCATTTT

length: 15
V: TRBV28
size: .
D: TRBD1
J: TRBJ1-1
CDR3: CASSSKTTGRDRAFF
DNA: TGTGCCAGCAGTTCCAAAACCACAGGGAGGGACAGAGCTTTCTTT

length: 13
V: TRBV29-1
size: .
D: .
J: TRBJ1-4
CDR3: CSVEWDRNEKLFF
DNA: TGCAGCGTTGAATGGGACCGGAATGAAAAACTGTTTTTT

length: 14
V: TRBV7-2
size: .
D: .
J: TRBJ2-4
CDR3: CASSLEWGKGIQYF
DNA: TGTGCCAGCAGCTTAGAATGGGGGAAGGGCATTCAGTACTTC

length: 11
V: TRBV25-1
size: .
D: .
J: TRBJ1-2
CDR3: CASSDGYGYTF
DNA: TGTGCCAGCAGTGACGGCTATGGCTACACCTTC

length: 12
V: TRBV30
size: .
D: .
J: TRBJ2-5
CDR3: CAYTHSEETQYF
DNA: TGTGCCTATACCCACAGTGAAGAGACCCAGTACTTC

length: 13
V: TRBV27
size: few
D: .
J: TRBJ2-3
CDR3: CASSPYRADTQYF
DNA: TGTGCCAGCAGTCCCTATAGGGCAGATACGCAGTATTTT

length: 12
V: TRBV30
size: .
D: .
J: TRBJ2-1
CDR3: CAWLGGANEQFF
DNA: TGTGCCTGGTTGGGGGGGGCGAATGAGCAGTTCTTC

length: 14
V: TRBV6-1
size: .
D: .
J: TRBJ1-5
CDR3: CASSGQGADQPQHF
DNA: TGTGCCAGCAGTGGCCAGGGCGCCGATCAGCCCCAGCATTTT

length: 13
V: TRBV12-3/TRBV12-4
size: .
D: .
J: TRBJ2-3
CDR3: CASSRSRTDTQYF
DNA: TGTGCCAGCAGTCGGTCTCGCACAGATACGCAGTATTTT

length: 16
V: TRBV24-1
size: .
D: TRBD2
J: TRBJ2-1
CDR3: CATSASSGWSYNEQFF
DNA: TGTGCCACCAGTGCCAGTAGCGGGTGGTCCTACAATGAGCAGTTCTTC

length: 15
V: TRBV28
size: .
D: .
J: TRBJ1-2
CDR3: CASSLSREIFYGYTF
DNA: TGTGCCAGCAGTTTAAGCAGGGAAATTTTCTATGGCTACACCTTC

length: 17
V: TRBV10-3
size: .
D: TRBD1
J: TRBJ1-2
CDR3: CAISDPGQGALRYGYTF
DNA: TGTGCCATCAGTGACCCGGGACAGGGGGCCCTAAGGTATGGCTACACCTTC

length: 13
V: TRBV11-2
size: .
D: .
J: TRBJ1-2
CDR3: CASSLTAGHGYTF
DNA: TGTGCCAGCAGCTTAACGGCAGGGCATGGCTACACCTTC

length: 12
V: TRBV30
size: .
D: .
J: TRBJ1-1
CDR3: CAWSVQGPGEGF
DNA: TGTGCCTGGAGTGTACAGGGACCCGGCGAAGGTTTT

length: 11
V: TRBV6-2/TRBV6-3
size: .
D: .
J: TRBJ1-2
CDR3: CASSLQYGYTF
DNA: TGTGCCAGCAGTTTGCAGTATGGCTACACCTTC

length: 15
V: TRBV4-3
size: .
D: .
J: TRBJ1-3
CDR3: CASSQERFSGNTIYF
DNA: TGCGCCAGCAGCCAAGAACGGTTCTCTGGAAACACCATATATTTT

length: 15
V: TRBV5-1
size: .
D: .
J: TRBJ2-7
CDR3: CASSLAEGSLYEQYF
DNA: TGCGCCAGCAGCTTGGCCGAGGGCTCCCTTTACGAGCAGTACTTC

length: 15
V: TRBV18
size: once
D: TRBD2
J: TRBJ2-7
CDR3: CASSPGTSGLYEQYF
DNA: TGTGCCAGCTCACCTGGGACTAGCGGGTTGTACGAGCAGTACTTC

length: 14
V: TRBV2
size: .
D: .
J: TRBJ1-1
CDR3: CASRGDLSNTEAFF
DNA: TGTGCCAGCAGGGGGGACTTGTCGAACACTGAAGCTTTCTTT

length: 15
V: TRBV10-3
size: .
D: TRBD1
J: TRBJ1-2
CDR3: CAISESGQLNYGYTF
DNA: TGTGCCATCAGTGAGTCGGGACAGCTAAACTATGGCTACACCTTC

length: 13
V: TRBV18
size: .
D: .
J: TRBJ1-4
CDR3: CASLGGYGEKLFF
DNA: TGTGCCAGCTTGGGGGGATACGGTGAAAAACTGTTTTTT

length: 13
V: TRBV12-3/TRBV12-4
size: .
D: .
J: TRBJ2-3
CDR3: CATSRTGADTQYF
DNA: TGTGCCACATCTAGGACGGGGGCAGATACGCAGTATTTT